Given below is one TCR beta chain in context. Antigen: not known. This sample was taken from a study of T cells in Graves' hyperthyroidism and ophthalmopathy. Trimming at V came to 5 bases and at J to 2 bases, leaving 6 bases not matched to a gene. The CDR3 length is 15 residues. Germline CDR1 KGHDR, CDR2 SFDVKD. Overall study results and limits: Ophthalmopathy, which appeared later, was predicted by the model a median approximately 6 months before onset.

There were TCR beta CDR3 regions amplified from RNA transcripts. HTBI primers were used for first-round RT-PCR of the TCR CDR3. TCRdb passed the multiplex PCR reads through MiXCR, listing each CDR3 protein once. The repertoire holds around 440,000 distinct CDR3 sequences, with approximately 15% as singletons. The rearrangement uses TRBV24-1 and TRBJ2-3, with 7 bases identical to TRBD2. Specimen: blood. The origin of this receptor is a woman aged 18 to 35 with Graves' hyperthyroidism. The CDR3 sequence is CATSVTSDITDTQYF. The CDR3 DNA reads TGTGCCACCAGTGTCACTAGCGACATCACAGATACGCAGTATTTT.